Listed below are T cell receptor beta chains from one sample, sequenced in a study of shared clonotypes between healthy human individuals. Sequenced by immunoSEQ multiplex PCR; TCRdb stores in-frame clones only, minus some. The sample has roughly 2 million clones; 90% to 95% are singletons. Sequenced input: naive CD4+ T cells sorted from blood. These TCRs come from a man aged 18 to 29 in good health. The conserved cysteine and the conserved F or W are not part of the CDR3 here. Expanded clones are given a class, and other clones once, few, many or no size at all.

CDR3	size	V	J
ASSQRDRQPQH	-	TRBV18	TRBJ1-5
ASSLGPISSYEQY	-	TRBV5-1	TRBJ2-7
ASSLESRGTDTQY	-	TRBV5-1	TRBJ2-3
ASSATSYEQY	-	TRBV19	TRBJ2-7
AISDRLTGTNSPLH	-	TRBV10-3	TRBJ1-6
ASSLGSGFGEQY	-	TRBV7-8	TRBJ2-7
AISETGQLSAQH	-	TRBV10-3	TRBJ1-5
ASRGATGPNTEAF	-	TRBV2	TRBJ1-1
ASSATGGAVGELF	-	TRBV25-1	TRBJ2-2
ASSLDRRETQY	-	TRBV5-6	TRBJ2-5
ASSSGYGDGYGYT	-	TRBV5-4	TRBJ1-2
ASSALGQYTEAF	-	TRBV9	TRBJ1-1
ASSLRTLNTEAF	-	TRBV7-9	TRBJ1-1
ASSSPDGARGQY	-	TRBV7-2	TRBJ2-7
ASSQEGSIYGYT	-	TRBV4-1	TRBJ1-2
ASSPGQGYYGYT	-	TRBV7-2	TRBJ1-2
SGSAANTEAF	-	TRBV29-1	TRBJ1-1
ASTIRDTIY	-	TRBV6-6	TRBJ1-3
ASSPSVMNEQF	-	TRBV18	TRBJ2-1
ASRKTGVLDNEKLF	-	TRBV2	TRBJ1-4
AWTHGTPSNQPQH	-	TRBV30	TRBJ1-5
ASSPTPSSYEQY	-	TRBV18	TRBJ2-7
ASSIDRQLAHEQF	-	TRBV19	TRBJ2-1
ASSDPAEGGYT	once	TRBV2	TRBJ1-2
AWINLREQY	-	TRBV30	TRBJ2-7
ASSLAGQGISDSYEQY	-	TRBV5-1	TRBJ2-7
ASSLEQGRDNEQF	-	TRBV7-8	TRBJ2-1
ASSLSGGIGSSYNSPLH	-	TRBV27	TRBJ1-6
ASSLNPSYEQY	-	TRBV7-9	TRBJ2-7
ASTRQESSYNEQF	-	TRBV2	TRBJ2-1
ASSLQGAQREQY	-	TRBV5-1	TRBJ2-7
ASSPTGHVGEKLF	-	TRBV7-9	TRBJ1-4
ASSLWQGQETQY	-	TRBV5-1	TRBJ2-5
AISEEAGISYEQY	-	TRBV10-3	TRBJ2-7
ASARVGTSGANVLT	-	TRBV4-1	TRBJ2-6
ASSPFGQSIEKLF	-	TRBV14	TRBJ1-4
ASRYGLLNTEAF	once	TRBV5-6	TRBJ1-1
ASSLDGRAYEQY	-	TRBV13	TRBJ2-7
ASSEVKKRENIQY	-	TRBV10-2	TRBJ2-4
ASSFFGREDTQY	-	TRBV7-8	TRBJ2-3
ASSLAGAGELF	once	TRBV7-2	TRBJ2-2
ASSLTARILNEQF	-	TRBV27	TRBJ2-1
ASSFGGLGTGELF	-	TRBV5-6	TRBJ2-2
ASSFGQGSYEQY	-	TRBV7-2	TRBJ2-7
AWRVRGVGTEAF	-	TRBV30	TRBJ1-1
ASSSTSRVDTQY	once	TRBV11-1	TRBJ2-3
ASSLARGLAGGSDNEQF	-	TRBV7-9	TRBJ2-1
ASSPGWAEANYGYT	-	TRBV7-9	TRBJ1-2
ASSIGAASMNTEAF	-	TRBV19	TRBJ1-1
ASRNTGNTEAF	once	TRBV5-1	TRBJ1-1
ASSLGDRVSEQY	-	TRBV7-9	TRBJ2-7
ASSPQTMQANEKLF	-	TRBV18	TRBJ1-4
ASSLARDVPNYGYT	-	TRBV11-2	TRBJ1-2
AWSTRGYSNQPQH	-	TRBV30	TRBJ1-5
ASRGEGGDYEQY	-	TRBV6-5	TRBJ2-7
ASSTGQLTDTQY	-	TRBV10-1	TRBJ2-3
ASSSDSERTGELF	once	TRBV28	TRBJ2-2
ASSFGSSSYEQY	-	TRBV7-8	TRBJ2-7